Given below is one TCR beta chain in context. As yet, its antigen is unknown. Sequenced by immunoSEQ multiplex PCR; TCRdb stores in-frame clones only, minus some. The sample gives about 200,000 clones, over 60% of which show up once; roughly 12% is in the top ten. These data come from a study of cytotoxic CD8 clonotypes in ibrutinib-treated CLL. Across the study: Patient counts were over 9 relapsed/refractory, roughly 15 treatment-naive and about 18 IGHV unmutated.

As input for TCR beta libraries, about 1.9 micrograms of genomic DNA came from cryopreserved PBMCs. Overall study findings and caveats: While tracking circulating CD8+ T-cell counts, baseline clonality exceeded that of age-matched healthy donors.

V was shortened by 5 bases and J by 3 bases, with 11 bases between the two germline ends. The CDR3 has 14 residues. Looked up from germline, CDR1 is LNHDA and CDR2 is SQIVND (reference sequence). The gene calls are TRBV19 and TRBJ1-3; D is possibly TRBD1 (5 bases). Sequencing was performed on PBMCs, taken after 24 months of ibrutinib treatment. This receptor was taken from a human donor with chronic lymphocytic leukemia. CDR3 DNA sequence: TGTGCCAGTAGTTCCAGGGACGATGGAAACACCATATATTTT. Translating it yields CASSSRDDGNTIYF.